Sequencing of this T cell receptor beta chain was carried out in a study of T cell changes during pregnancy in multiple sclerosis. V lost 3 bases, J lost 1 base, and 4 bases stayed unmatched. This CDR3 has 16 residues. CDR1 and CDR2 from the germline V gene are KGHSY and FQNENV. This table comes from immunoSEQ multiplex PCR, and its TCRdb copy is limited to in-frame clones, with some not included. In the table there are 30,000 to 40,000 clones, around 90% of which are singletons. This clone came up a few times. The clonotype originates from a female donor with multiple sclerosis, enrolled in a pregnancy study. Sample: CD8+ T cells from peripheral blood mononuclear cells, taken in the third trimester of pregnancy. The chain is built from TRBV16 and TRBJ1-3; 9 positions match TRBD1. The CDR3 region is CASSHFGTGSGNTIYF. CDR3 coding DNA: TGTGCCAGCAGCCATTTTGGGACAGGGTCTGGAAACACCATATATTTT.